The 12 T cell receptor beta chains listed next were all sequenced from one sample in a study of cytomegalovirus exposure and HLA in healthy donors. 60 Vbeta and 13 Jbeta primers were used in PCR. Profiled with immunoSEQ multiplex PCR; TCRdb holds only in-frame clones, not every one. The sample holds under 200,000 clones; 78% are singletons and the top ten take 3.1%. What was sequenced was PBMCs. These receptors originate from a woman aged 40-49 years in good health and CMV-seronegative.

The CDR3 is CASSEVAPRETQYF. The DNA for the CDR3 is TGTGCCAGCAGTGAAGTGGCCCCCCGAGAGACCCAGTACTTC. V gene TRBV6-1 combines with J gene TRBJ2-5; D call uncertain. CDR1 MNHNS and CDR2 SASEGT come from the germline V gene. V lost 1 base, J lost 4 bases, and 10 bases lay in between. This CDR3 is 14 amino acids long.

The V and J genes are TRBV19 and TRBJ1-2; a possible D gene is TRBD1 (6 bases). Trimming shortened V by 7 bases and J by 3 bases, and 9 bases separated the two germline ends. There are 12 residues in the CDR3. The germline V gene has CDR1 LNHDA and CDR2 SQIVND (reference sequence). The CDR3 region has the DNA TGTGCCAGTACAGGGGCGGACTATGGCTACACCTTC. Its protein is CASTGADYGYTF.

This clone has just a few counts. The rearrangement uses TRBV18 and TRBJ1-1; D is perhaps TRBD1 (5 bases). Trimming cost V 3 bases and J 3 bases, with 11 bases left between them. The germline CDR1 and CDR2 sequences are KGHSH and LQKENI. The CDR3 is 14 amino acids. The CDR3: CASSPQTDHTEAFF. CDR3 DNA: TGTGCCAGCTCACCTCAGACAGATCACACTGAAGCTTTCTTT.

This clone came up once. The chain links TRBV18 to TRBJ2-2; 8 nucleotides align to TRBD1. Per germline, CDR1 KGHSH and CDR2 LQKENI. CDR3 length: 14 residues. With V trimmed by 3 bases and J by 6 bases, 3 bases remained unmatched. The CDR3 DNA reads TGTGCCAGCTCACCCTCGGACAGGGCCGGGGAGCTGTTTTTT. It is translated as CASSPSDRAGELFF.

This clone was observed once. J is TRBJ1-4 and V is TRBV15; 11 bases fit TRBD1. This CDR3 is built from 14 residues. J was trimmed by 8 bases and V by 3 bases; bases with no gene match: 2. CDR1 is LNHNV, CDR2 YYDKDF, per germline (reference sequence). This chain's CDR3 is CATSRDRGQEKLFF. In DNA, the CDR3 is TGTGCCACCAGCAGGGACAGGGGGCAGGAAAAACTGTTTTTT.

CDR3 in amino acids: CASSAGRGSYEQYF. The DNA of the CDR3 is TGTGCCAGCAGCGCAGGCAGGGGGTCGTACGAGCAGTACTTC. This rearrangement joins TRBV7-3 to TRBJ2-7, with 7 bases lining up with TRBD1. The CDR3 spans 14 residues. Germline trimming cut 5 bases from V and 4 bases from J; bases unmatched to any gene: 8. Germline CDR1 and CDR2: SGHTA and FQGTGA. The variable domain in full, completed from reference TRBV7-3 and TRBJ2-7, reads GAGVSQTPSNKVTEKGKYVELRCDPISGHTALYWYRQSLGQGPEFLIYFQGTGAADDSGLPNDRFFAVRPEGSVSTLKIQRTERGDSAVYLCASSAGRGSYEQYFGPGTRLTVT.

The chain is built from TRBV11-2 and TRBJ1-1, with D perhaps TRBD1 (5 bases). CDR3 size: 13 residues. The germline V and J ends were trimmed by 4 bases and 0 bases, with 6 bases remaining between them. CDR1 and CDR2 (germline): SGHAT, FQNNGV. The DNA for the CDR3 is TGTGCCAGCAGCTCAGGGATGAACACTGAAGCTTTCTTT. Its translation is CASSSGMNTEAFF.

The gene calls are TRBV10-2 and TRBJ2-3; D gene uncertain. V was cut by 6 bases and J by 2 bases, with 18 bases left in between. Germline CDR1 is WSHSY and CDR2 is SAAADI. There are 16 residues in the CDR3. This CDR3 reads CASSGKKTQSTDTQYF. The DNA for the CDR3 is TGCGCCAGCAGCGGCAAAAAGACACAATCCACAGATACGCAGTATTTT.

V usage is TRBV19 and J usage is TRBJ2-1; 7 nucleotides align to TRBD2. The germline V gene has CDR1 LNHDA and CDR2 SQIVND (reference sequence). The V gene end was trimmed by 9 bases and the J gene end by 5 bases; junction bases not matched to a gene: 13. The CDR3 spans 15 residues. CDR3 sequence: CASNAGTRGDNEQFF. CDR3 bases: TGTGCCAGCAACGCCGGGACTCGGGGGGACAATGAGCAGTTCTTC.

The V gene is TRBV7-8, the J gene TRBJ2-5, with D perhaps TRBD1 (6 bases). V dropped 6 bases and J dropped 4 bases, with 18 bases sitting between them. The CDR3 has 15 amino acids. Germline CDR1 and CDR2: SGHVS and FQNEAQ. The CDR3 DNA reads TGTGCCAGCAGGTCCCGTCAGGGGCAGATAGAGACCCAGTACTTC. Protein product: CASRSRQGQIETQYF.

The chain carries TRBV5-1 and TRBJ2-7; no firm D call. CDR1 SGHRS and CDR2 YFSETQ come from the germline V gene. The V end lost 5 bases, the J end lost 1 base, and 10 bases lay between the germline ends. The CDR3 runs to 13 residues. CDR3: CASRQERSYEQYF. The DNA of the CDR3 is TGCGCCAGCAGACAAGAACGATCCTACGAGCAGTACTTC.

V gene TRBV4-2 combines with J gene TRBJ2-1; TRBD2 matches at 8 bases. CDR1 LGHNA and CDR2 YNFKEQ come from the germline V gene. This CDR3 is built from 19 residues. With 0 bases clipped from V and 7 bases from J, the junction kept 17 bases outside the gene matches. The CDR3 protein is CASSQDGAEGGGPRNEQFF. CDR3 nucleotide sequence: TGTGCCAGCAGCCAAGATGGGGCAGAGGGCGGGGGGCCACGAAATGAGCAGTTCTTC.